The 6 T cell receptor beta chains presented below share a single source sample, sequenced in a study of T cells in women clearing cervical HPV infection. Produced via immunoSEQ multiplex PCR; TCRdb's table is partial and in-frame only. In total, the table holds about 16,000 clones. Sequenced: blood buffy coat. The origin of the receptors is a woman between 18 and 70 years old with a cervical HPV16 infection that either progressed to CIN3+ or cleared (not recorded which).

A remark on this clone: The read finishes 3 residues shy of the CDR3 end, and the germline J gene is used to complete it. V is TRBV6-2 or TRBV6-3 and J is TRBJ1-2; the D gene is possibly TRBD1 (5 bases). The CDR3 consists of 15 residues. Germline-derived CDR1 and CDR2 are MNHEY and SVGEGT. Trimming removed 0 bases from V and 6 bases from J, with 14 bases in between. CDR3 protein: CASSYSQGGGNGYTF. The CDR3 bases that were read are TGTGCCAGCAGTTACTCCCAGGGCGGGGGAAATGGC.

About this clone: The read terminates 3 residues ahead of where the CDR3 ends, so the germline J gene completes it. V gene TRBV18 combines with J gene TRBJ1-1; D is perhaps TRBD1 (5 bases). CDR1 is KGHSH and CDR2 is LQKENI in the germline V gene. The CDR3 totals 14 residues. V gave up 0 bases and J gave up 4 bases, with 9 bases separating them. The part of the CDR3 DNA that was read is TGTGCCAGCTCACCACCGTGGGGGGGCACTGAA. Its translation: CASSPPWGGTE. The complete CDR3 reads CASSPPWGGTEAFF. The variable domain in full, completed from reference TRBV18 and TRBJ1-1, reads NAGVMQNPRHLVRRRGQEARLRCSPMKGHSHVYWYRQLPEEGLKFMVYLQKENIIDESGMPKERFSAEFPKEGPSILRIQQVVRGDSAAYFCASSPPWGGTEAFFGQGTRLTVV.

A note on this clone: A read error may produce the germline difference seen at one junction end. The CDR3 end falls 3 residues outside the read, so it is completed with the germline J gene. The V gene is TRBV18, the J gene TRBJ1-2; TRBD1 matches 8 bases. In germline, CDR1 is KGHSH, CDR2 LQKENI. CDR3 length: 15 amino acids. The CDR3 sequence is CASSPGQDFNYVYTF. Incomplete CDR3 DNA: TGTGCCAGCTCACCGGGACAGGACTTTAACTATGTC.

With respect to this clone: The read falls 3 residues short of the CDR3 end, and the missing part is taken from the germline J gene. This sequence joins TRBV19 and TRBJ1-1, with D possibly matching TRBD1 (6 bases). CDR1 and CDR2 from the germline V gene are LNHDA and SQIVND (reference sequence). The CDR3 runs to 13 residues. V shed 7 bases and J shed 3 bases, with 12 bases lying between them. The CDR3 loop is CASKGDGYTEAFF. The CDR3 DNA, read in part, is TGTGCCAGTAAGGGGGATGGATACACTGAA.

CDR3 loop: CASSLGVGNTGELFF. The CDR3 bases that were read are TGTGCCAGCAGCCTAGGCGTCGGGAACACCGGGGAG. The rearrangement links TRBV7-3 to TRBJ2-2; D is undetermined. The read falls 3 residues short of the CDR3 end, and the missing part is taken from the germline J gene. CDR1 and CDR2 from the germline V gene are SGHTA and FQGTGA. The CDR3 loop spans 15 amino acids. The V and J ends lost 5 bases and 1 base respectively, with 11 bases between them.

Remarks on this clone: The CDR3 end lies 3 residues beyond the end of the read and is filled in from the germline J gene. V is TRBV18 and J is TRBJ1-2; D possibly corresponds to TRBD1 (6 bases). Per the germline V gene, CDR1 is KGHSH and CDR2 is LQKENI. The CDR3 has 14 amino acids. The V end was cut by 3 bases, the J end by 2 bases, with 10 bases between. The CDR3 spells CASSPAQGNYGYTF. Incomplete CDR3 DNA: TGTGCCAGCTCACCCGCACAGGGAAACTATGGC.